This TCR beta chain is drawn from a study of human T cells and chemical hapten exposure. As for the study in general: DPC at 0.01% went onto the upper back in patch tests, read at 6 days. Notes on the study in general: DPC sensitization did not alter TCRs above 1 in 1000 frequency.

Regarding time point: patch test 2, 6 weeks after DPC sensitization. Described treatment: therapeutic diphenylcyclopropenone sensitization with weekly scalp DPC. Sample donors consisted of patients with alopecia, aged 18 to 70 years, who were suitable for DPC. The authors extracted total RNA from unfractionated whole blood. Via MiXCR, TCRdb re-called the RACE reads, giving one row per CDR3 protein. The profile shows about 54,000 distinct CDR3 sequences, 9.5% to 10% of them singletons. At least ten counts were recorded for this clonotype. Its antigen is unidentified. The CDR3 is 15 residues long. Trimming stripped 6 bases from V and 7 bases from J, with 19 bases between.

Sample: whole blood, taken in connection with sensitization to the hapten diphenylcyclopropenone (DPC). This TCR derives from a woman in her forties or fifties with alopecia areata. Some clones in this sample may be carry-over from other donors' samples. The chain couples TRBV12-3 or TRBV12-4 to TRBJ2-1; D possibly corresponds to TRBD2 (6 bases). The CDR3 reads CASSSLYLEGNEQFF. CDR3 sequence (DNA): TGTGCCAGCAGCTCCCTTTACCTGGAGGGGAATGAGCAGTTCTTC.